This T cell receptor beta chain was found in a study of CD8+ T cells in alopecia areata. General observations from the study: Normal scalp showed lower clonality than lesional scalp, especially alopecia totalis/universalis.

As the sequencing template, cDNA was produced by extracting RNA and reverse transcribing it. The assay was immunoSEQ multiplex PCR, and TCRdb's table has in-frame clones only and misses some. This repertoire shows about 100,000 clones, approximately 63% found once; its top ten account for 20%. Germline CDR1 SQVTM, CDR2 ANQGSEA. Trimming left V 0 bases short and J 4 bases short, with 13 bases between. The CDR3 is made up of 14 amino acids. This clone turned up a few times. Its cognate antigen is unknown. The chain recombines TRBV29-1 with TRBJ2-7; D uncertain. Sequenced sample: CD8+ T cells sorted from blood. The source is a human donor in good health. CDR3 DNA sequence: TGCAGCGTTGAAGATCAACATTCAACTTACGAGCAGTACTTC. This gives the protein CSVEDQHSTYEQYF.